One sample yielded the 25 T cell receptor beta chains listed below, sequenced in a study of T cell repertoires in cytomegalovirus infection. TCRdb re-derived calls from the reads in MiXCR, one entry per CDR3 protein. The top ten clones hold roughly 20% of a sample with hundreds of thousands of distinct CDR3 sequences, around 35% of them seen once. Their cognate antigens are unknown. The source was cultured PBMCs, collected from culture after CMV antigen stimulation. Receptors were obtained from a human donor in good health (CMV status not recorded). Some clones in this sample may be carry-over from other donors' samples.

The gene calls are TRBV5-1 and TRBJ1-1; D call uncertain. CDR1 is SGHRS and CDR2 is YFSETQ in the germline V gene. The CDR3 covers 14 residues. V lost 3 bases to trimming and J lost 6 bases, with 15 bases between them. The CDR3, as DNA: TGCGCCAGCAGCTCCCACGGACTGGTCGCTGAAGCTTTCTTT. Protein sequence: CASSSHGLVAEAFF.

The V and J genes are TRBV4-1 and TRBJ1-1; D is uncertain. Germline-derived CDR1 and CDR2 are MGHRA and YSYEKL. There are 15 residues in the CDR3. V lost 2 bases, J lost 0 bases, and 10 bases lay in between. The CDR3 DNA is TGCGCCAGCAGCCAAAGAACAGAGATGAACACTGAAGCTTTCTTT. Translated: CASSQRTEMNTEAFF.

This clonotype was detected once. This rearrangement joins TRBV6-1 to TRBJ2-7, with TRBD2 identical over 8 bases. Germline trimming cut 6 bases from V and 2 bases from J; bases unmatched to any gene: 9. The CDR3 runs to 15 residues. The germline V gene has CDR1 MNHNS and CDR2 SASEGT. CDR3 loop: CASRGALAGPYEQYF. In nucleotides, the CDR3 is TGTGCCAGCAGGGGGGCCCTAGCGGGCCCCTACGAGCAGTACTTC.

CDR3 sequence reads: CASSPTATVAKNIQYF. In DNA form, the CDR3 reads TGTGCCAGCTCACCAACGGCCACCGTAGCCAAAAACATTCAGTACTTC. V is TRBV18 and J is TRBJ2-4; D is ambiguous. V lost 2 bases, J lost 0 bases, and 11 bases lay in between. The CDR3 consists of 16 residues. Germline-derived CDR1 and CDR2 are KGHSH and LQKENI.

V is TRBV7-9 and J is TRBJ1-1; 10 bases align to TRBD1. Germline V gives CDR1 SEHNR, CDR2 FQNEAQ (reference sequence). The trim removed 1 base at V and 4 bases at J, leaving 3 bases unmatched. CDR3 length: 15 amino acids. CDR3 DNA: TGTGCCAGCAGCTTAGGGGACAGGGGCATCACTGAAGCTTTCTTT. Translated: CASSLGDRGITEAFF.

The sample holds a few counts of this clonotype. V usage is TRBV20-1 and J usage is TRBJ1-1; D ambiguous. Germline loops: CDR1 DFQATT, CDR2 SNEGSKA (reference sequence). The CDR3 spans 13 residues. V lost 7 bases to trimming and J lost 5 bases, with 17 bases between them. CDR3 nucleotides: TGCAGTGTTCAGTTGCCACTCCGGACTGAAGCTTTCTTT. Amino acid sequence: CSVQLPLRTEAFF.

A few counts support this clonotype. J is TRBJ2-2 and V is TRBV7-2, with TRBD2 matching 12 bases. The CDR3 is 17 residues long. Germline V gene data show CDR1 as SGHTA and CDR2 as FQGNSA. Trimming at V came to 2 bases and at J to 6 bases, leaving 7 bases not matched to a gene. CDR3 residues: CASSLTWSSGGAGELFF. DNA for the CDR3: TGTGCCAGCAGCTTAACTTGGTCTAGCGGGGGGGCCGGGGAGCTGTTTTTT.

This clonotype was seen once. The chain carries TRBV7-9 and TRBJ2-7, with TRBD2 matching over 7 bases. The V and J ends lost 8 bases and 6 bases, in that order; junction bases with no gene match: 7. This CDR3 spans 12 amino acids. CDR1 SEHNR and CDR2 FQNEAQ come from the germline V gene (reference sequence). The CDR3 loop is CASEGREREQYF. CDR3 nucleotide sequence: TGTGCCAGCGAGGGGCGGGAGCGCGAGCAGTACTTC.

This chain joins TRBV18 and TRBJ1-4; no firm D call. CDR3 length equals 13 residues. The germline V gene has CDR1 KGHSH and CDR2 LQKENI. V lost 4 bases and J 8 bases, leaving 11 bases between the germline ends. CDR3: CASSRIPTEKLFF. The CDR3 region has the DNA TGTGCCAGCTCACGGATCCCGACAGAAAAACTGTTTTTT.

The sample holds many counts of this clonotype. The rearrangement uses TRBV7-2 and TRBJ1-1; D gene uncertain. V was trimmed by 1 base and J by 3 bases, leaving 12 bases between them. The CDR3 covers 15 residues. Germline V CDR1 and CDR2: SGHTA, FQGNSA. The CDR3 sequence: CASSLGDRAYTEAFF. CDR3 DNA: TGTGCCAGCAGCTTAGGTGACCGGGCCTACACTGAAGCTTTCTTT.

This chain connects TRBV28 to TRBJ1-2, with D perhaps matching TRBD1 (5 bases). The CDR3 runs 18 residues. Per germline, CDR1 MDHEN and CDR2 SYDVKM. V was cut by 2 bases and J by 4 bases, with 23 bases left in between. In nucleotides, the CDR3 is TGTGCCAGCAGTTTAGGGGCAGGGTTGTCATTTCTTGGCTATGGCTACACCTTC. It encodes CASSLGAGLSFLGYGYTF.

This clonotype was seen only a few times. This sequence joins TRBV9 and TRBJ1-1; D is unclear. Trimming left V 0 bases short and J 1 base short, with 13 bases between. CDR3 size: 16 residues. Germline V gives CDR1 SGDLS, CDR2 YYNGEE. The CDR3 region is CASSVVPTDGNTEAFF. As DNA, the CDR3 is TGTGCCAGCAGCGTAGTCCCCACGGACGGGAACACTGAAGCTTTCTTT.

This sequence joins TRBV7-9 and TRBJ2-6, with D unresolved. V was shortened by 1 base and J by 6 bases, with 13 bases between the two germline ends. There are 16 residues in the CDR3. Germline CDR1 is SEHNR and CDR2 is FQNEAQ (reference sequence). CDR3 in amino acids: CASSLGVDLSANVLTF. Here the CDR3 DNA reads TGTGCCAGCAGCTTAGGTGTGGACCTCTCGGCCAACGTCCTGACTTTC.

The V gene is TRBV12-3 or TRBV12-4, the J gene TRBJ2-6; no definite D call. V was trimmed by 5 bases and J by 12 bases, leaving 8 bases between them. The CDR3 totals 11 residues. This CDR3 is CASSPAPVLTF. CDR3 bases: TGTGCCAGCAGTCCCGCCCCCGTCCTGACTTTC.

CDR3 region: CASSRTQLAVYEQYF. The DNA for the CDR3 is TGTGCCAGCAGCCGCACCCAACTAGCGGTTTACGAGCAGTACTTC. The V gene is TRBV7-2, the J gene TRBJ2-7; 8 positions agree with TRBD2. The CDR3 is 15 residues long. V was clipped by 5 bases and J by 4 bases; unmatched bases: 10. The germline CDR1 and CDR2 sequences are SGHTA and FQGNSA.

This clonotype was picked up a small number of times. V and J are TRBV7-2 and TRBJ2-1; tentatively, D is TRBD1 or TRBD2 (7 bases each). This CDR3 region has 15 residues. V was pared by 6 bases and J by 6 bases, with 18 bases between. CDR1 SGHTA and CDR2 FQGNSA come from the germline V gene. The chain's CDR3 is CASRGGGGQRNEQFF. In nucleotides, the CDR3 is TGTGCCAGCAGGGGAGGGGGGGGACAGCGCAATGAGCAGTTCTTC.

This chain connects TRBV19 to TRBJ2-5; maybe TRBD1 (5 bases). The CDR3 totals 15 residues. Germline CDR1 LNHDA, CDR2 SQIVND (reference sequence). V lost 2 bases and J 1 base, leaving 11 bases between the germline ends. CDR3 residues: CASSIWQGFQETQYF. CDR3 nucleotide sequence: TGTGCCAGTAGTATATGGCAGGGCTTCCAAGAGACCCAGTACTTC.

This chain joins TRBV7-9 and TRBJ2-5, with 10 bases aligning to TRBD2. J was trimmed by 2 bases and V by 6 bases; bases with no gene match: 6. The CDR3 runs to 15 residues. Germline lookup yields CDR1 SEHNR and CDR2 FQNEAQ (reference sequence). CDR3 region: CASRGAGGRQETQYF. CDR3 DNA: TGTGCCAGCAGGGGAGCGGGAGGGCGACAAGAGACCCAGTACTTC.

The chain carries TRBV5-5 and TRBJ1-6; 9 nucleotides line up with TRBD1. Germline CDR1 SGHKS, CDR2 YYEKEE (reference sequence). V was clipped by 4 bases and J by 4 bases; unmatched bases: 9. CDR3 length: 17 amino acids. CDR3 sequence: CASSIRWTGEYNSPLHF. CDR3 DNA sequence: TGTGCCAGCAGCATAAGATGGACAGGGGAATATAATTCACCCCTCCACTTT.

This clonotype appeared a few times. V and J are TRBV7-9 and TRBJ2-1; D may be TRBD1 (5 bases). CDR3 length: 11 amino acids. Germline assignment: CDR1 SEHNR and CDR2 FQNEAQ (reference sequence). Trimming took off 11 bases at V and 8 bases at J, with 13 bases between the two ends. Here the CDR3 reads CAGGHLDEQFF. For the CDR3, the DNA is TGTGCCGGCGGACACCTCGATGAGCAGTTCTTC.

This clonotype was counted many times. The chain couples TRBV7-2 to TRBJ2-1; D uncertain. The CDR3 totals 13 residues. Trimming took 5 bases from V and 6 from J, leaving 11 bases between them. Looked up from germline, CDR1 is SGHTA and CDR2 is FQGNSA. The CDR3 is CASSVGIINEQFF. For the CDR3, the DNA is TGTGCCAGCAGCGTGGGGATCATCAATGAGCAGTTCTTC.

The chain has TRBV6-2 or TRBV6-3 and TRBJ2-7, with D possibly TRBD1 on 5 matching bases. The CDR3 consists of 12 residues. V dropped 5 bases and J dropped 7 bases, with 12 bases sitting between them. Germline V CDR1 and CDR2: MNHEY, SVGEGT. The chain's CDR3 is CASSETQAEQYF. The CDR3 nucleotides read TGTGCCAGCAGTGAAACACAGGCTGAGCAGTACTTC.

This rearrangement joins TRBV2 to TRBJ2-7; no clear D. V was pared by 1 base and J by 0 bases, with 13 bases between. Germline CDR1 is SNHLY and CDR2 is FYNNEI. The CDR3 sequence is 16 residues long. The CDR3 is CASSEGDPRSSYEQYF. In DNA, the CDR3 is TGTGCCAGCAGTGAAGGCGACCCCCGAAGCTCCTACGAGCAGTACTTC.

This clonotype was seen many times. The rearrangement uses TRBV7-2 and TRBJ2-7, with unresolved D. In germline, CDR1 is SGHTA, CDR2 FQGNSA. The CDR3 is 13 amino acids. With 4 bases removed from V and 7 bases from J, the gap between germline ends came to 14 bases. CDR3 bases: TGTGCCAGCAGCTCAACCGACTGGCGGGAGCAGTACTTC. Residues: CASSSTDWREQYF. The whole variable domain, filled in from reference TRBV7-2 and TRBJ2-7, reads GAGVSQSPSNKVTEKGKDVELRCDPISGHTALYWYRQSLGQGLEFLIYFQGNSAPDKSGLPSDRFSAERTGGSVSTLTIQRTQQEDSAVYLCASSSTDWREQYFGPGTRLTVT.

The chain couples TRBV19 to TRBJ1-2; D remains ambiguous. The CDR3 covers 12 residues. The V gene lost 7 bases and the J gene lost 6 bases, with 12 bases spanning the gap. Germline CDR1 is LNHDA and CDR2 is SQIVND (reference sequence). CDR3 sequence reads: CASKRTVDGYTF. CDR3 nucleotides: TGTGCCAGTAAGAGGACCGTGGATGGCTACACCTTC.